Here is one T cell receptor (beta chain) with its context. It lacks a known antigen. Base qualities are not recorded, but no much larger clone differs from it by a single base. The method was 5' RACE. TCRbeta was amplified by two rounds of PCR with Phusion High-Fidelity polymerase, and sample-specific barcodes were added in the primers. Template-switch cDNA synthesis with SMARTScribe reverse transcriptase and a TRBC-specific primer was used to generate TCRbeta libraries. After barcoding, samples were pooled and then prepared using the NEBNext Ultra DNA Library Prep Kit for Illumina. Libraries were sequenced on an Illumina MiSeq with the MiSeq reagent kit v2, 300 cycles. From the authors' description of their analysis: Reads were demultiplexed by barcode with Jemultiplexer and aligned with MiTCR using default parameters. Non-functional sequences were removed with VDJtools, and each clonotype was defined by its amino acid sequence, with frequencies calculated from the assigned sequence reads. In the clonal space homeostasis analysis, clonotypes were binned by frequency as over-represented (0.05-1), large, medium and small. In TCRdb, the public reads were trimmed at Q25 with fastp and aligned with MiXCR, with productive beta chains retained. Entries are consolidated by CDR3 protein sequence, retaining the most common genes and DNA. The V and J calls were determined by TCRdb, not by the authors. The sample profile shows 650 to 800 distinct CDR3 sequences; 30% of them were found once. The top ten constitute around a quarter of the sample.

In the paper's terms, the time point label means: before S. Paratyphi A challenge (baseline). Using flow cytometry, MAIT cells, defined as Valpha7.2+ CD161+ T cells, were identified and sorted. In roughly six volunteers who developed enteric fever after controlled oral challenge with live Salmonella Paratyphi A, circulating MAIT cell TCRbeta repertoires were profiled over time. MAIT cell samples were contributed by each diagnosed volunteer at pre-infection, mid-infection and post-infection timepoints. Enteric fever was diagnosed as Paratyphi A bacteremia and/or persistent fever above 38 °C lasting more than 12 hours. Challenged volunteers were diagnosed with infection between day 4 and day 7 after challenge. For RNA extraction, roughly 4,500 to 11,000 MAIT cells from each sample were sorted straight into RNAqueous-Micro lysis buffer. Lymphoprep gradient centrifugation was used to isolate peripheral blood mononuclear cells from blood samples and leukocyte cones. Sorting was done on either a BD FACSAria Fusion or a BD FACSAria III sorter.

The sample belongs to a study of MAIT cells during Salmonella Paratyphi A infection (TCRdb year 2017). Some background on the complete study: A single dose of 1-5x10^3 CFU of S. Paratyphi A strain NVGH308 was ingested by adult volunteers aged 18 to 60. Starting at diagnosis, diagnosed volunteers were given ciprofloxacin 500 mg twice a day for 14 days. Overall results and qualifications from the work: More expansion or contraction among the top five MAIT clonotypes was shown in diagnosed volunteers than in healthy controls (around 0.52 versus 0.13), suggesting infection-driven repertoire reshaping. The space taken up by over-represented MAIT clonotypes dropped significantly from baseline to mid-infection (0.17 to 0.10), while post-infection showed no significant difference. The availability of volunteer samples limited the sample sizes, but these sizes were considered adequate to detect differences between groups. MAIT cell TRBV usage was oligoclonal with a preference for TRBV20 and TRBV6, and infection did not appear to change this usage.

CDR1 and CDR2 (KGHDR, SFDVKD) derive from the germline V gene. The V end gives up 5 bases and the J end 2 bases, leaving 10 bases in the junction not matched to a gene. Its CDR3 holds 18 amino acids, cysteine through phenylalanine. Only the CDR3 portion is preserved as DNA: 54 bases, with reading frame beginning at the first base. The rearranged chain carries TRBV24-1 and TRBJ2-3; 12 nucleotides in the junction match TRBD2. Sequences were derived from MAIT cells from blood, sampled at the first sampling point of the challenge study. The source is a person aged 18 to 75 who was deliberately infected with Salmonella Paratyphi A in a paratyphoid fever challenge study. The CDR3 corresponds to CATSARDRLAGVTDTQYF. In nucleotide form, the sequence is TGTGCCACCAGTGCTAGAGATAGACTAGCGGGAGTCACAGATACGCAGTATTTT.